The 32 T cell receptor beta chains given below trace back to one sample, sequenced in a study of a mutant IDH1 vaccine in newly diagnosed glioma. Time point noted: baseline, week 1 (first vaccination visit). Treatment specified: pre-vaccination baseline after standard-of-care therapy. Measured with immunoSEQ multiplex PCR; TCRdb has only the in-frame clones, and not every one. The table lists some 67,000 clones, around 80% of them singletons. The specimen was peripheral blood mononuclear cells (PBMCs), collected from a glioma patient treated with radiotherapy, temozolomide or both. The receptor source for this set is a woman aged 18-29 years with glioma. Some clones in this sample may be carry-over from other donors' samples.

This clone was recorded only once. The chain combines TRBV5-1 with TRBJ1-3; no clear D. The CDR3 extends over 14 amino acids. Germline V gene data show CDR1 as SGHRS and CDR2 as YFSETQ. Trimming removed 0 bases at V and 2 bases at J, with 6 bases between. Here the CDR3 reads CASSLDATGNTIYF. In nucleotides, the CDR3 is TGCGCCAGCAGCTTGGACGCAACTGGAAACACCATATATTTT.

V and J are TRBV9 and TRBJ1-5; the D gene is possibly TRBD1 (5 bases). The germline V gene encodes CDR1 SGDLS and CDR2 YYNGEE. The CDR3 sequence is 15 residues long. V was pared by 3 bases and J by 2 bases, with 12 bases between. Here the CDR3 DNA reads TGTGCCAGCAGCGAAGACGGCAGGGGCAATCAGCCCCAGCATTTT. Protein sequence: CASSEDGRGNQPQHF.

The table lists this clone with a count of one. The CDR3 DNA is TGTGCCAGCAGTTATCCAGGGTCCTACGAGCAGTACTTC. Its translation is CASSYPGSYEQYF. This chain connects TRBV6-5 to TRBJ2-7; tentatively, D is TRBD1 (5 bases). The CDR3 spans 13 residues. V lost 3 bases and J lost 1, with 7 bases in between. CDR1 and CDR2 from the germline V gene are MNHEY and SVGAGI.

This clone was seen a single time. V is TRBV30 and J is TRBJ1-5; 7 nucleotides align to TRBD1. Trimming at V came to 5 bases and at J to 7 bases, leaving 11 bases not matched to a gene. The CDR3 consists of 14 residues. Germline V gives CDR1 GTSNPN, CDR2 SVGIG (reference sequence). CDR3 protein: CAWGLRQGPQPQHF. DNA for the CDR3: TGTGCCTGGGGTCTCCGACAGGGACCCCAGCCCCAGCATTTT. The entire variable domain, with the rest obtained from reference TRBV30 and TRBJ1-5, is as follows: SQTIHQWPATLVQPVGSPLSLECTVEGTSNPNLYWYRQAAGRGLQLLFYSVGIGQISSEVPQNLSASRPQDRQFILSSKKLLLSDSGFYLCAWGLRQGPQPQHFGDGTRLSIL.

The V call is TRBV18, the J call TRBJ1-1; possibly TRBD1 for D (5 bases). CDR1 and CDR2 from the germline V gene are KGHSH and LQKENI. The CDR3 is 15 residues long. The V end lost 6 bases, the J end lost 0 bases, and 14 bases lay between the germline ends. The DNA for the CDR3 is TGTGCCAGCTCCCCTCCCCAGGGAGTGAACACTGAAGCTTTCTTT. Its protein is CASSPPQGVNTEAFF.

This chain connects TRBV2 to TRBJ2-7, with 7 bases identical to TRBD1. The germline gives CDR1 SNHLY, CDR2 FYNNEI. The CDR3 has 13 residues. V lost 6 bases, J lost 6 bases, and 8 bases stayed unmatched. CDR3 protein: CASRGLGGAEQYF. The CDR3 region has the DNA TGTGCCAGCAGGGGCTTAGGGGGCGCCGAGCAGTACTTC.

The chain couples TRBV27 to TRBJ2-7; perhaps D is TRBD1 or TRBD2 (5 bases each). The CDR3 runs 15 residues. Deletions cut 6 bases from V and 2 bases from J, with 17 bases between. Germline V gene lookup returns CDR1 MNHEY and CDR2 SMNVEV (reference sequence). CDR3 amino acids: CASRDFRDNTYEQYF. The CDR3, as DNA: TGTGCCAGCAGGGACTTCAGGGATAACACCTACGAGCAGTACTTC.

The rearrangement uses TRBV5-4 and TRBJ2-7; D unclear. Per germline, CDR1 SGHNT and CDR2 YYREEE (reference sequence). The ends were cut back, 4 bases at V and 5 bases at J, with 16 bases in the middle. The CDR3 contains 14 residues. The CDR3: CASSKKALFDEQYF. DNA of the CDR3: TGTGCCAGCAGCAAAAAGGCTCTTTTCGACGAGCAGTACTTC.

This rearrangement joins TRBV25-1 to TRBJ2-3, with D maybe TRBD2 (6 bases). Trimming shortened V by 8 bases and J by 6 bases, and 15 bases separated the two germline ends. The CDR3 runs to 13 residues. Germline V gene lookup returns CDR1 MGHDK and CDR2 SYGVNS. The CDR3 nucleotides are TGTGCCAGCCAGGGAAGGGCGGGGGATACGCAGTATTTT. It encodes CASQGRAGDTQYF.

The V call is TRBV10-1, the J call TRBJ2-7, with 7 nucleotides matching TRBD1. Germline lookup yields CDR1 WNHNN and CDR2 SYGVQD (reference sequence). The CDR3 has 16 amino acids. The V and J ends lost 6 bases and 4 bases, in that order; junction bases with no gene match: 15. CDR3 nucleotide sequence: TGCGCCAGCAGACCGATGGGGGACAGCAATTTATACGAGCAGTACTTC. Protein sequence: CASRPMGDSNLYEQYF.

For the CDR3, the DNA is TGTGCCAGCAGCGCGAGCTTGGCTGGGGCCAACGTCCTGACTTTC. Protein: CASSASLAGANVLTF. This chain joins TRBV9 and TRBJ2-6; D remains unclear. Germline V gene data show CDR1 as SGDLS and CDR2 as YYNGEE. V shed 3 bases and J shed 2 bases, with 9 bases lying between them. The CDR3 is 15 amino acids.

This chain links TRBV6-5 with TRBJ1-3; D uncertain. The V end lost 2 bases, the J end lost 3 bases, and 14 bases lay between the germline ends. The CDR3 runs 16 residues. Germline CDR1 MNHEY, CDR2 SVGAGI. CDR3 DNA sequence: TGTGCCAGCAGTTACCGGACCATCTCGAGTGGAAACACCATATATTTT. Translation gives CASSYRTISSGNTIYF.

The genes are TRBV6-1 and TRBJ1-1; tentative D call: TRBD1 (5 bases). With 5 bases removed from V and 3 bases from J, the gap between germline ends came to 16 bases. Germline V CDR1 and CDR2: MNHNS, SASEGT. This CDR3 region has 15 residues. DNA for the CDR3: TGTGCCAGCAGTTCGGAGGGTTGGGGGGACACTGAAGCTTTCTTT. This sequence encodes CASSSEGWGDTEAFF.

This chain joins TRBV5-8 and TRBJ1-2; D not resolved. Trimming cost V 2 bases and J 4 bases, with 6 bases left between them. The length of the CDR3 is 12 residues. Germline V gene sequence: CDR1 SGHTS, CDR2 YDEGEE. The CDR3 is CASSFPAYGYTF. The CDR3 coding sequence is TGTGCCAGCAGCTTCCCCGCCTATGGCTACACCTTC.

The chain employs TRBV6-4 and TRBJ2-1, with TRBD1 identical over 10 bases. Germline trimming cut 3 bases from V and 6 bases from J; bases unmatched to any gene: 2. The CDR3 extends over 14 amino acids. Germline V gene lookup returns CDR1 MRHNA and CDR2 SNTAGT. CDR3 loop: CASSERTGGNEQFF. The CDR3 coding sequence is TGTGCCAGCAGTGAGAGGACAGGGGGCAATGAGCAGTTCTTC.

The CDR3 protein is CASSVALALTDTQYF. The CDR3 DNA reads as TGTGCCAGCAGCGTAGCACTAGCGCTCACAGATACGCAGTATTTT. This rearrangement joins TRBV9 to TRBJ2-3; 7 nucleotides agree with TRBD2. V was clipped by 0 bases and J by 2 bases; unmatched bases: 3. Germline loops: CDR1 SGDLS, CDR2 YYNGEE. This CDR3 is built from 15 residues.

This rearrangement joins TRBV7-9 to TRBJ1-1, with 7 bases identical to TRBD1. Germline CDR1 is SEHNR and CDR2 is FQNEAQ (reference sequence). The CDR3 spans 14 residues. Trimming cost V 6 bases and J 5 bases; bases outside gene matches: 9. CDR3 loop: CASRRTTGWTEAFF. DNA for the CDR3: TGTGCCAGCAGGCGGACGACAGGGTGGACTGAAGCTTTCTTT. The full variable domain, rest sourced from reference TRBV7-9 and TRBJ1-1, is DTGVSQNPRHKITKRGQNVTFRCDPISEHNRLYWYRQTLGQGPEFLTYFQNEAQLEKSRLLSDRFSAERPKGSFSTLEIQRTEQGDSAMYLCASRRTTGWTEAFFGQGTRLTVV.

The CDR3 sequence: CASSHSGTTLDEQFF. The CDR3 DNA is TGTGCCAGTAGCCATTCCGGGACTACGTTGGATGAGCAGTTCTTC. The chain uses TRBV19 and TRBJ2-1; 7 nucleotides line up with TRBD2. V gave up 6 bases and J gave up 8 bases; unmatched junction bases: 13. Germline CDR1 is LNHDA and CDR2 is SQIVND (reference sequence). The length of the CDR3 is 15 residues.

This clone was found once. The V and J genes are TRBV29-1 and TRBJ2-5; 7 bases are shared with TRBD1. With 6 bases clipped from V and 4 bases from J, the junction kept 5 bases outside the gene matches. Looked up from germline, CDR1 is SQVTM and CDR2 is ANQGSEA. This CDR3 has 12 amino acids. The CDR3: CSVRGGAETQYF. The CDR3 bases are TGCAGCGTGCGAGGGGGCGCAGAGACCCAGTACTTC.

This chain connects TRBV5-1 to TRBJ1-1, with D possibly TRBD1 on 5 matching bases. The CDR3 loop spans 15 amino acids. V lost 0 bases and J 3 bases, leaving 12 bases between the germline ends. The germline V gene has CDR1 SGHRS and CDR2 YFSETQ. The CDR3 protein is CASSLVGGRDTEAFF. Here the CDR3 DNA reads TGCGCCAGCAGCTTGGTCGGGGGAAGAGACACTGAAGCTTTCTTT.

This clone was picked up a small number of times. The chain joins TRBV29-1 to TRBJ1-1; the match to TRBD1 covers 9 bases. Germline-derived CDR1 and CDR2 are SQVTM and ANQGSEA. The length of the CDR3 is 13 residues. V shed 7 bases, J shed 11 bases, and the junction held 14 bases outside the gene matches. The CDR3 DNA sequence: TGCAGCGCACCGTCTGGGACAGGGTCATTGGCTTTCTTT. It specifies CSAPSGTGSLAFF.

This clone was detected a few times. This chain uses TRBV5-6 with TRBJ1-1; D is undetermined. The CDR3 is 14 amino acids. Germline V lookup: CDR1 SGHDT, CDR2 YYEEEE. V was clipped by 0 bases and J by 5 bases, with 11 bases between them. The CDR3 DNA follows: TGTGCCAGCAGCTTGGGTCCTGGGGATACTGAAGCTTTCTTT. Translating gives CASSLGPGDTEAFF.

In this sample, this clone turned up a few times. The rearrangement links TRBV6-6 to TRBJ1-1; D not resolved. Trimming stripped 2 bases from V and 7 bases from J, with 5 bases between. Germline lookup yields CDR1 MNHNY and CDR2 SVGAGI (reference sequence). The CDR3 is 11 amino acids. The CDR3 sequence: CASSYAFEAFF. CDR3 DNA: TGTGCCAGCAGTTACGCCTTTGAAGCTTTCTTT.

The CDR3 protein is CASSRTVATNEKLFF. The DNA of the CDR3 is TGTGCCAGCAGTCGGACAGTTGCAACTAATGAAAAACTGTTTTTT. J is TRBJ1-4 and V is TRBV6-5, with D tentatively TRBD1 (6 bases). CDR1 and CDR2 (germline): MNHEY, SVGAGI. Trimming pared 5 bases from V and 0 bases from J, leaving 10 bases between. CDR3 length equals 15 residues.

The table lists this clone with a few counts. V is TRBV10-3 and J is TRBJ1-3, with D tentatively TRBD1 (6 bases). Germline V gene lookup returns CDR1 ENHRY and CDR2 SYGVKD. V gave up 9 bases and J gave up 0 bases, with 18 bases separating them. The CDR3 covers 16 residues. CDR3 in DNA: TGTGCCATAGAGTGGCCGACAGGCCGCTCTGGAAACACCATATATTTT. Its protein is CAIEWPTGRSGNTIYF.

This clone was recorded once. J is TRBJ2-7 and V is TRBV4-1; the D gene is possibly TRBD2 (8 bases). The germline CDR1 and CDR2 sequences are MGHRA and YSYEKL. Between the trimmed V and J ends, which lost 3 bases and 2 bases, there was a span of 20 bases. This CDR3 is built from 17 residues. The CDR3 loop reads CASSQDPIAGTAYEQYF. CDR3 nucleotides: TGCGCCAGCAGCCAGGATCCCATAGCGGGGACAGCCTACGAGCAGTACTTC.

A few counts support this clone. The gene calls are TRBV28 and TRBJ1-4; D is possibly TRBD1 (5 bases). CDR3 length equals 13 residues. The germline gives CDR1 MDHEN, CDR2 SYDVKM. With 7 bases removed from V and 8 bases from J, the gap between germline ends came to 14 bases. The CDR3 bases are TGTGCCAGCATCACCGGGACCGGAGAAAAACTGTTTTTT. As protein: CASITGTGEKLFF.

The CDR3 reads CASSGGTSGRTNTQYF. The CDR3 DNA reads TGTGCCAGCAGCGGTGGGACTAGCGGGAGAACAAATACGCAGTATTTT. The chain joins TRBV7-3 to TRBJ2-3; 14 bases map to TRBD2. Germline-derived CDR1 and CDR2 are SGHTA and FQGTGA. The CDR3 has 16 residues. The J segment lost 7 bases and the V segment lost 5 bases, leaving 8 bases of the junction unmatched. The full variable domain, in which reference TRBV7-3 and TRBJ2-3 provide the parts outside the CDR3, is GAGVSQTPSNKVTEKGKYVELRCDPISGHTALYWYRQSLGQGPEFLIYFQGTGAADDSGLPNDRFFAVRPEGSVSTLKIQRTERGDSAVYLCASSGGTSGRTNTQYFGPGTRLTVL.

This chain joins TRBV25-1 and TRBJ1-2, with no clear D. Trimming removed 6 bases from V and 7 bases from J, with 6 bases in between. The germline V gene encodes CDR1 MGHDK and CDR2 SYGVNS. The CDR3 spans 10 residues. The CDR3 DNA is TGTGCCAGCAGGGTGCGTGGCTACACCTTC. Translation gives CASRVRGYTF.

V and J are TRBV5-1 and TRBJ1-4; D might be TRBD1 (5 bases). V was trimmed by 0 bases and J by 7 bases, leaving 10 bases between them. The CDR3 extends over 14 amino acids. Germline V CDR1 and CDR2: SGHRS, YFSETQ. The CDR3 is CASSLGDSSEKLFF. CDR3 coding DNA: TGCGCCAGCAGCTTGGGAGACAGTTCTGAAAAACTGTTTTTT.

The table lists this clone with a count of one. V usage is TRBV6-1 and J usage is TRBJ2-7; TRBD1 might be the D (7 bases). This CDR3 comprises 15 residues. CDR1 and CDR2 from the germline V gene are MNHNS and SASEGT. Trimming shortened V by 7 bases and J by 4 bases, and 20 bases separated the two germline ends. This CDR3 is CASTSPAGGTYEQYF. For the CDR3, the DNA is TGTGCCAGCACTTCCCCGGCAGGGGGGACTTACGAGCAGTACTTC.

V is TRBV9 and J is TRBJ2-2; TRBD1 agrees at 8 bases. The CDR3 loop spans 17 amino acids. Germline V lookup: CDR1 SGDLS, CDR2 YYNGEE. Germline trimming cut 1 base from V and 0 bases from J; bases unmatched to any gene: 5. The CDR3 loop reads CASSVSLQGANTGELFF. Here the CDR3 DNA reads TGTGCCAGCAGCGTATCTCTACAGGGGGCGAACACCGGGGAGCTGTTTTTT.